The 19 T cell receptor beta chains presented below share a single source sample, sequenced in a study of cytomegalovirus exposure and HLA in healthy donors. Researchers ran the PCR with 60 Vbeta and 13 Jbeta primers. The table came from immunoSEQ multiplex PCR; TCRdb's copy has only in-frame clones and leaves some out. Counted here are about 120,000 clones, approximately 80% occurring once; the ten biggest clones make up 2% to 3%. Sequenced sample: PBMCs. Source of these receptors: a female donor in good health and CMV-seronegative.

This clone has only a few counts. The chain is built from TRBV6-4 and TRBJ1-6, with 7 positions matching TRBD1. The junction had 4 bases not matched to a gene; V was cut back by 0 bases and J by 8 bases. The germline CDR1 and CDR2 sequences are MRHNA and SNTAGT. This CDR3 is 15 amino acids long. The CDR3 region is CASSDSLTGDSPLHF. The DNA for the CDR3 is TGTGCCAGCAGTGACTCATTAACAGGGGATTCACCCCTCCACTTT.

The V call is TRBV7-9, the J call TRBJ1-2; possible D gene TRBD1, 6 bases. Germline V gives CDR1 SEHNR, CDR2 FQNEAQ (reference sequence). The length of the CDR3 is 15 residues. V dropped 1 base and J dropped 7 bases, with 16 bases sitting between them. CDR3 loop: CASSLGRGSAGGYTF. The CDR3 DNA is TGTGCCAGCAGCTTAGGCAGGGGATCTGCGGGTGGCTACACCTTC. Full variable domain (rest looked up from reference TRBV7-9 and TRBJ1-2): DTGVSQNPRHKITKRGQNVTFRCDPISEHNRLYWYRQTLGQGPEFLTYFQNEAQLEKSRLLSDRFSAERPKGSFSTLEIQRTEQGDSAMYLCASSLGRGSAGGYTFGSGTRLTVV.

This chain joins TRBV11-2 and TRBJ2-5; 10 bases align to TRBD1. The CDR3 has 17 residues. Germline-derived CDR1 and CDR2 are SGHAT and FQNNGV. With V trimmed by 4 bases and J by 4 bases, 12 bases remained unmatched. The CDR3 reads CASSSVPGQGMGETQYF. In DNA form, the CDR3 reads TGTGCCAGCAGCTCGGTCCCGGGACAGGGGATGGGAGAGACCCAGTACTTC.

The chain links TRBV5-1 to TRBJ1-1; 9 positions agree with TRBD1. Per germline, CDR1 SGHRS and CDR2 YFSETQ. J gave up 11 bases and V 7 bases, and 6 bases lay outside the gene matches. The CDR3 extends over 11 amino acids. The CDR3 DNA reads as TGCGCCAGCCTTACAGGGGGCCGGGCTTTCTTT. Amino acids: CASLTGGRAFF.

This rearrangement joins TRBV11-3 to TRBJ2-1; 7 nucleotides agree with TRBD2. Germline V gene sequence: CDR1 SGHNT, CDR2 YENEEA. The CDR3 runs to 15 residues. V was pared by 4 bases and J by 2 bases, with 5 bases of the junction left unmatched. Written as DNA, the CDR3 is TGTGCCAGCAGCTCCGGGACTAAACCCTACAATGAGCAGTTCTTC. Its translation is CASSSGTKPYNEQFF.

A word on this clone: This sample includes further DNA sequences coding for the same CDR3. In DNA form, the CDR3 reads TGTGCCAGCAGTCCCGGACTAGCAACAGATACGCAGTATTTT. This gives the protein CASSPGLATDTQYF. The rearrangement links TRBV6-5 to TRBJ2-3; TRBD2 aligns across 8 bases. The junction had 4 bases not matched to a gene; V was cut back by 5 bases and J by 3 bases. The CDR3 extends over 14 amino acids. Germline V gene sequence: CDR1 MNHEY, CDR2 SVGAGI.

Turning to this clone: The junction differs from germline at one of its ends, possibly a read error. The V call is TRBV20-1, the J call TRBJ2-7; a possible D gene is TRBD1 (6 bases). In germline, CDR1 is DFQATT, CDR2 SNEGSKA (reference sequence). The CDR3 is made up of 11 amino acids. The CDR3 here is CSARGLGTKLF. As DNA, the CDR3 is TGCAGTGCTAGAGGGTTGGGGACAAAATTATTC.

This clone was seen more than once but under ten times. The chain employs TRBV7-6 and TRBJ2-1; 10 nucleotides agree with TRBD2. After removal of 4 bases from V and 6 bases from J, the junction contained 0 bases not matched to a gene. The CDR3 length is 13 residues. From germline, CDR1 is SGHVS and CDR2 FNYEAQ. CDR3 nucleotides: TGTGCCAGCAGCTCTAGCGGGGGCAATGAGCAGTTCTTC. Amino acids: CASSSSGGNEQFF.

This sequence joins TRBV14 and TRBJ1-2, with 11 bases matching TRBD1. The CDR3 is made up of 15 amino acids. The junction had 7 bases not matched to a gene; V was cut back by 2 bases and J by 8 bases. Germline CDR1 SGHDN, CDR2 FVKESK. The CDR3 nucleotides read TGTGCCAGCAGCCAACCTGGACAGGGGGCCGGGGGCTACACCTTC. It is translated as CASSQPGQGAGGYTF.

This clone was observed a single time. J is TRBJ2-1 and V is TRBV27; the D is unclear. Germline CDR1 MNHEY, CDR2 SMNVEV (reference sequence). V was cut by 6 bases and J by 0 bases, with 9 bases left in between. This CDR3 has 14 residues. CDR3 sequence (DNA): TGTGCCAGCAGCAGATCCAGCTCCTACAATGAGCAGTTCTTC. It specifies CASSRSSSYNEQFF.

The chain combines TRBV4-3 with TRBJ2-7; the D gene is possibly TRBD2 (5 bases). Germline CDR1 LGHNA, CDR2 YSLEER. V was clipped by 3 bases and J by 7 bases, with 10 bases between them. The CDR3 length is 12 residues. CDR3: CASSQRTGEQYF. The CDR3 region has the DNA TGCGCCAGCAGCCAGAGAACGGGGGAGCAGTACTTC.

The rearrangement uses TRBV13 and TRBJ2-2, with TRBD1 matching over 7 bases. This CDR3 comprises 14 residues. Looked up from germline, CDR1 is PRHDT and CDR2 is FYEKMQ (reference sequence). The junction had 7 bases not matched to a gene; V was cut back by 5 bases and J by 7 bases. The CDR3 region is CASSRQGSHGELFF. In DNA form, the CDR3 reads TGTGCCAGCAGCCGACAGGGTTCTCACGGGGAGCTGTTTTTT.

The V call is TRBV5-1, the J call TRBJ2-5, with 8 positions matching TRBD1. The junction had 4 bases not matched to a gene; V was cut back by 4 bases and J by 2 bases. There are 14 residues in the CDR3. The germline gives CDR1 SGHRS, CDR2 YFSETQ. CDR3 region: CASSPGQAQETQYF. The CDR3 region has the DNA TGCGCCAGCAGCCCGGGACAGGCACAAGAGACCCAGTACTTC.

A single count supports this clone. CDR3 region: CAWSVRRGDTEAFF. The CDR3, as DNA: TGTGCCTGGAGTGTACGGCGGGGTGACACTGAAGCTTTCTTT. The rearrangement joins TRBV30 to TRBJ1-1; D ambiguous. This CDR3 spans 14 amino acids. The germline CDR1 and CDR2 sequences are GTSNPN and SVGIG (reference sequence). Trimming stripped 0 bases from V and 3 bases from J, with 11 bases between.

CDR3 in amino acids: CASSPPTGFSYEQYF. As DNA, the CDR3 is TGTGCCAGCAGTCCCCCGACAGGGTTTTCCTACGAGCAGTACTTC. The J gene is TRBJ2-7, the V gene TRBV6-6; TRBD1 matches at 7 bases. With V trimmed by 5 bases and J by 1 base, 8 bases remained unmatched. From germline, CDR1 is MNHNY and CDR2 SVGAGI (reference sequence). This CDR3 spans 15 amino acids.

This chain connects TRBV4-2 to TRBJ2-7; 10 bases fit TRBD2. CDR1 and CDR2 (germline): LGHNA, YNFKEQ. CDR3 length equals 16 residues. J gave up 5 bases and V 0 bases, and 7 bases lay outside the gene matches. The DNA of the CDR3 is TGTGCCAGCAGCCAAGATCTGGAAGCGGGGGGGCACGAGCAGTACTTC. Amino acids: CASSQDLEAGGHEQYF.

This chain joins TRBV7-9 and TRBJ1-4; D is possibly TRBD1 (6 bases). V lost 1 base to trimming and J lost 4 bases, with 10 bases between them. The V gene's germline CDR1 is SEHNR and CDR2 FQNEAQ (reference sequence). CDR3 length equals 15 residues. The CDR3 reads CASSLETGNNEKLFF. In DNA, the CDR3 is TGTGCCAGCAGCTTAGAAACAGGGAATAATGAAAAACTGTTTTTT.

The chain joins TRBV21-1 to TRBJ1-4; the DNA was not compared with TRBD1, the D call given in the table. TRBV21-1 is labeled a pseudogene. This CDR3 has 15 residues. Here the CDR3 DNA reads TGTGCCAGCAGCAAAAATGGGGCTGAGAATGAAAAACTGTTTTTT. Its protein is CASSKNGAENEKLFF.

The chain carries TRBV5-4 and TRBJ2-1; 8 bases align to TRBD2. After removal of 1 base from V and 3 bases from J, the junction contained 6 bases not matched to a gene. In germline, CDR1 is SGHNT, CDR2 YYREEE (reference sequence). This CDR3 comprises 16 residues. CDR3 in amino acids: CASSLLGGTSYNEQFF. The CDR3 DNA reads TGTGCCAGCAGCTTGTTAGGGGGGACTAGCTACAATGAGCAGTTCTTC.